These 26 T cell receptor beta chains came from one sample sequenced in a study of CXCR3-negative and CXCR3-positive naive CD8 T cells. The study made its TRB cDNA libraries by 5' RACE, adding UMI labels. TCRdb re-called the 5' RACE reads and gives one entry per CDR3 protein, without DNA. The sample spans about 120,000 distinct CDR3 sequences; the ten largest clones claim about 0.3%. Sequenced sample: naive CXCR3- CD8+ T cells from blood. Subset described: CD45RO-CCR7+CD27+CD95- naive CD8+ T cells lacking CXCR3 (TNR3-). The receptors were gathered from a human donor in good health. Some clones in this sample may be carry-over from other donors' samples.

The chain is built from TRBV28 and TRBJ2-7; TCRdb gives TRBD1 as the D gene, but with no DNA this cannot be confirmed. The CDR3 contains 15 residues. CDR1 and CDR2 from the germline V gene are MDHEN and SYDVKM. Here the CDR3 reads CASTPPGPRPYEQYF.

The chain links TRBV28 to TRBJ2-7; no DNA is available, so the TRBD1 call from TCRdb remains unchecked. The CDR3 consists of 15 residues. Germline V gene data show CDR1 as MDHEN and CDR2 as SYDVKM. CDR3 region: CASQGAGQLTYEQYF.

J is TRBJ2-2 and V is TRBV7-8. The length of the CDR3 is 16 residues. Germline CDR1 and CDR2: SGHVS and FQNEAQ. This chain's CDR3 is CASSLVSLSNTGELFF.

The chain employs TRBV5-1 and TRBJ1-1; TCRdb names TRBD1, which stays unverified in the absence of DNA. Germline loops: CDR1 SGHRS, CDR2 YFSETQ. This CDR3 contains 17 residues. CDR3 protein: CASSLGPGVKENTEAFF.

The rearrangement uses TRBV10-3 and TRBJ1-2; TCRdb selects TRBD1, and the lack of DNA leaves this call unchecked. This CDR3 has 15 amino acids. The germline gives CDR1 ENHRY, CDR2 SYGVKD. Here the CDR3 reads CAISDAGETNYGYTF.

The V gene is TRBV20-1, the J gene TRBJ2-1; TCRdb picks TRBD2, but there is no DNA to check that call. This CDR3 is built from 18 residues. Germline loops: CDR1 DFQATT, CDR2 SNEGSKA (reference sequence). CDR3 protein: CSARGGTSIRSSYNEQFF.

The chain uses TRBV29-1 and TRBJ1-2; TCRdb's D gene call, TRBD1, goes unchecked for lack of DNA. The CDR3 is 11 amino acids. The germline V gene encodes CDR1 SQVTM and CDR2 ANQGSEA. The CDR3 region is CSVDPGGGYTF.

The rearrangement links TRBV4-1 to TRBJ2-7; TCRdb's assignment of TRBD1 cannot be checked, as there is no DNA. CDR1 is MGHRA and CDR2 is YSYEKL in the germline V gene. This CDR3 has 15 amino acids. The CDR3 loop is CASSQKTRGFYEQYF.

The J gene is TRBJ2-2, the V gene TRBV28. The CDR3 is 16 amino acids. The germline V gene has CDR1 MDHEN and CDR2 SYDVKM. The CDR3 sequence is CASSFILRTVAGELFF.

This rearrangement joins TRBV29-1 to TRBJ2-3. The germline V gene has CDR1 SQVTM and CDR2 ANQGSEA. The CDR3 is made up of 11 amino acids. The CDR3 protein is CSVVGIDTQYF.

J is TRBJ2-1 and V is TRBV7-3; no DNA is available, so the TRBD1 call from TCRdb remains unchecked. The CDR3 is 15 residues long. Germline V gene lookup returns CDR1 SGHTA and CDR2 FQGTGA. CDR3 protein: CASSLNRGQYNEQFF.

V gene TRBV3-1 combines with J gene TRBJ2-5; the D call from TCRdb, TRBD2, cannot be confirmed without DNA. The V gene's germline CDR1 is LGHDT and CDR2 YNNKEL (reference sequence). The CDR3 has 17 residues. CDR3 protein: CASSQEVGLAPQETQYF.

The chain recombines TRBV28 with TRBJ1-5. CDR1 and CDR2 from the germline V gene are MDHEN and SYDVKM. The CDR3 covers 13 residues. CDR3 residues: CASSLSSNQPQHF.

The chain carries TRBV6-5 and TRBJ2-1; there is no DNA to check the TCRdb D call of TRBD2. The CDR3 loop spans 19 amino acids. The germline V gene has CDR1 MNHEY and CDR2 SVGAGI. This CDR3 is CASSYSMSLAGGPADEQFF.

The gene calls are TRBV2 and TRBJ2-3; TCRdb's assignment of TRBD2 cannot be checked, as there is no DNA. This CDR3 is 14 amino acids long. CDR1 SNHLY and CDR2 FYNNEI come from the germline V gene. CDR3 region: CASTGTSYGDTQYF.

The chain joins TRBV11-1 to TRBJ2-1. The CDR3 length is 15 residues. CDR1 and CDR2 from the germline V gene are SGHAT and FQDESV (reference sequence). The CDR3 reads CASSLTSESYNEQFF.

The chain uses TRBV28 and TRBJ2-1. CDR1 and CDR2 (germline): MDHEN, SYDVKM. The CDR3 runs to 13 residues. CDR3 protein: CAAGEDPNNEQFF.

J is TRBJ2-7 and V is TRBV5-1; absent DNA, TCRdb's TRBD1 call cannot be checked. The germline V gene encodes CDR1 SGHRS and CDR2 YFSETQ. The CDR3 has 14 amino acids. CDR3 region: CASSQGQGGYEQYF.

This chain joins TRBV29-1 and TRBJ2-7; the D call from TCRdb, TRBD2, cannot be confirmed without DNA. The CDR3 spans 19 residues. Germline CDR1 is SQVTM and CDR2 is ANQGSEA. The CDR3 sequence: CSVEEDPGLAGMSSYEQYF.

V and J are TRBV12-3 or TRBV12-4 and TRBJ2-7; no DNA is available, so the TRBD1 call from TCRdb remains unchecked. The length of the CDR3 is 14 residues. The CDR3 loop reads CASSQTGVRVEQYF.

This rearrangement joins TRBV19 to TRBJ2-3. CDR1 and CDR2 from the germline V gene are LNHDA and SQIVND (reference sequence). The length of the CDR3 is 15 residues. The CDR3 loop reads CASSIDQRVIDTQYF.

V is TRBV27 and J is TRBJ2-7; as DNA is missing, the TRBD1 call by TCRdb cannot be tested. This CDR3 comprises 14 residues. Per germline, CDR1 MNHEY and CDR2 SMNVEV (reference sequence). CDR3 protein: CASSQGQGANEQYF.

This sequence joins TRBV11-2 and TRBJ1-1; TCRdb designates TRBD1, a call that cannot be tested without DNA. The CDR3 spans 11 residues. Germline CDR1 reads SGHAT; CDR2 reads FQNNGV. CDR3 residues: CASSRTGEAFF.

V usage is TRBV6-6 and J usage is TRBJ2-5; lacking DNA, the TRBD1 call made by TCRdb goes unchecked. The germline V gene encodes CDR1 MNHNY and CDR2 SVGAGI (reference sequence). The length of the CDR3 is 14 residues. Here the CDR3 reads CASTTGFELETQYF.

This sequence joins TRBV29-1 and TRBJ2-7. Per the germline V gene, CDR1 is SQVTM and CDR2 is ANQGSEA. The CDR3 has 13 residues. CDR3 loop: CSVEASSSYEQYF.

The chain has TRBV9 and TRBJ2-5. The CDR3 sequence is 15 residues long. The germline gives CDR1 SGDLS, CDR2 YYNGEE. The CDR3 reads CASSVEKFGQETQYF.